Shown below are 3 T cell receptor beta chains from a single sample sequenced in a study of OX40 agonist ivuxolimab in advanced cancers. Profiling relied on immunoSEQ multiplex PCR, and the TCRdb table lists in-frame clones only, not all of them. The data contain more than 65,000 clones, approximately 90% of them singletons. The starting material was CD4+ or CD8+ T cells sorted from blood, obtained in a trial of the OX40 agonist ivuxolimab. All receptors come from an adult with an advanced solid tumor such as melanoma, head and neck, liver or kidney cancer.

The V gene is TRBV7-2, the J gene TRBJ2-1, with D hard to call. The CDR3 length is 15 residues. Trimming cost V 5 bases and J 8 bases, with 19 bases left between them. The germline CDR1 and CDR2 sequences are SGHTA and FQGNSA. The CDR3 sequence is CASSPSRGFGDEQFF. DNA of the CDR3: TGTGCCAGCAGCCCTAGTCGAGGATTTGGCGATGAGCAGTTCTTC.

The rearrangement uses TRBV27 and TRBJ1-3; no clear D gene. The CDR3 is 13 amino acids. Deletions cut 4 bases from V and 2 bases from J, with 6 bases between. CDR1 MNHEY and CDR2 SMNVEV come from the germline V gene (reference sequence). The CDR3 DNA reads as TGTGCCAGCAGTTCGCAGCCTGGAAACACCATATATTTT. Translation gives CASSSQPGNTIYF.

This clone was seen a few times. This chain joins TRBV11-3 and TRBJ1-2; D unclear. Germline V gene data show CDR1 as SGHNT and CDR2 as YENEEA. This CDR3 has 13 amino acids. The V and J ends lost 0 bases and 8 bases respectively, with 10 bases between them. The CDR3 nucleotides are TGTGCCAGCAGCTTAGAGGGCGCCAGCGGCTACACCTTC. This gives the protein CASSLEGASGYTF.